One T cell receptor (beta chain) is described in this entry. TCRdb keeps only in-frame clones here, not all; method: immunoSEQ multiplex PCR. The table includes approximately 350,000 clones, about 97% detected once. The sample belongs to a study of shared clonotypes between healthy human individuals. The germline V gene encodes CDR1 MDHEN and CDR2 SYDVKM. The CDR3 consists of 16 residues. Trimming left V 1 base short and J 6 bases short, with 16 bases between. Sequencing was performed on memory CD8+ T cells sorted from blood. Subset here: CD45RO+ cells pooled with CCR7-negative TemRA cells. The origin of this receptor is a man aged 30-40 years in good health. This rearrangement joins TRBV28 to TRBJ1-5; no clear D gene. The CDR3 DNA reads TGTGCCAGCAGTTTATCCCGGGTCGTGCGGGGTCAGCCCCAGCATTTT. Its translation: CASSLSRVVRGQPQHF.